Below, one TCR beta chain is given with its context. The antigen remains undetermined. CDR1 and CDR2 (germline): KGHSH, LQKENI. The CDR3 contains 14 residues. The ends lost 8 bases at V and 5 bases at J; junction bases unmatched: 7. Every single donor gave one heparinised blood draw, and these averaged around 110 mL. Markers CD45RO/CCR7/CD25/CD127/CD95/CD27 served to sort CD4+ naive, central memory, regulatory and stem cell-like memory cells. This sample stems from a study of beta chain features in type 1 diabetes. The wider study: Sorted cell examination encompassed 85 million to 130 million cells across all samples.

The investigators reverse transcribed all of the isolated RNA, so they sequenced expressed TCRB transcripts. Generated by immunoSEQ multiplex PCR, the TCRdb table keeps only in-frame clones and is missing some. This sample has hundreds of thousands of clones, with approximately 16% found just once. Overall study results and limits: Shortening of TCRB CDR3s, moderate but significant, appeared in all four CD4+ subsets of Type 1 diabetes patients.

The material sequenced was naive CD4+ T cells from blood. The clonotype was recovered from a man aged 18 to 30 with type 1 diabetes. The chain combines TRBV18 with TRBJ2-5, with 11 bases matching TRBD1. DNA of the CDR3: TGTGCCAGCCATCGGACAGGGGGCCCTGAGACCCAGTACTTC. As protein: CASHRTGGPETQYF.